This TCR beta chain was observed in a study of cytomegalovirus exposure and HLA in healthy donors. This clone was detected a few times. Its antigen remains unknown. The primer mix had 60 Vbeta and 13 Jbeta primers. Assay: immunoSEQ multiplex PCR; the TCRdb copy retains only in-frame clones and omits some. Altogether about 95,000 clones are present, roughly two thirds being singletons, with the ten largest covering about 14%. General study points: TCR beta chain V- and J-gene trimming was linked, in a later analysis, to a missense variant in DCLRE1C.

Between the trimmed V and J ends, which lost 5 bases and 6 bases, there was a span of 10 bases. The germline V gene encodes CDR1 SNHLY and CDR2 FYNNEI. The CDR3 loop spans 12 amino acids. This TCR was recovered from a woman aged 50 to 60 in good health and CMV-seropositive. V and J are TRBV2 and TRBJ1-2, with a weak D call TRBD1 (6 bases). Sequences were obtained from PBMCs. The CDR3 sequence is CASSLNRDGYTF. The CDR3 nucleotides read TGTGCCAGCAGTTTAAACAGGGATGGCTACACCTTC.